This paragraph reports one T cell receptor (beta chain). Its antigen is as yet unknown. The data were obtained in a study of response to subunit inactivated influenza vaccine. V shed 2 bases and J shed 4 bases, with 12 bases lying between them. This CDR3 is 14 amino acids long. Germline CDR1 is SGHRS and CDR2 is YFSETQ. Study findings and constraints: The authors put forward the suggestion that each seasonal influenza vaccination may bring in only a limited number of new T cells.

Each CDR3 protein is one row after TCRdb ran MiXCR on the RT-PCR reads. The top ten clones hold roughly 12% of a sample with 450,000 to 500,000 distinct CDR3 sequences, 9.5% to 12% of them seen once. This chain joins TRBV5-1 and TRBJ1-1; D unresolved. This TCR came from a man between 50 and 59 years old who received an inactivated influenza vaccine. This material consisted of PBMCs from blood, taken 40 to 50 days after vaccination. Here the CDR3 reads CASSFGSYGTEAFF. CDR3 DNA: TGCGCCAGCAGCTTTGGTAGTTACGGCACTGAAGCTTTCTTT. The full variable domain, with the rest looked up from reference TRBV5-1 and TRBJ1-1, is KAGVTQTPRYLIKTRGQQVTLSCSPISGHRSVSWYQQTPGQGLQFLFEYFSETQRNKGNFPGRFSGRQFSNSRSEMNVSTLELGDSALYLCASSFGSYGTEAFFGQGTRLTVV.